What follows describes a single TCR beta chain. Its antigen is still unknown. No ophthalmopathy progression within 18 months constituted stable Graves' hyperthyroidism. Newly diagnosed hyperthyroidism, duration under 2 months, in patients aged 18 to 65. Exclusions: uncontrolled infection, other autoimmune disease, pregnancy, lactation. These data are taken from a study of T cells in Graves' hyperthyroidism and ophthalmopathy. Findings of the study overall: Researchers found most expanded thyroid clonotypes above 0.001 in blood as well.

Amplification yielded TCR beta CDR3 regions, with RNA transcripts as the source. The primer set for the first-round RT-PCR of the TCR CDR3 was HTBI. TCRdb reanalysed the multiplex PCR reads using MiXCR and keeps one entry per CDR3 protein. The table records around 340,000 distinct CDR3 sequences, around a fifth of them present only once. Germline V gene sequence: CDR1 DFQATT, CDR2 SNEGSKA (reference sequence). After removal of 6 bases from V and 2 bases from J, the junction contained 16 bases not matched to a gene. The CDR3 loop spans 17 amino acids. This receptor was obtained from a woman in her forties or fifties with Graves' hyperthyroidism. The chain links TRBV20-1 to TRBJ2-3; 8 bases are a match to TRBD2. Sequencing used blood. The CDR3 DNA is TGCAGTGCCAGTAGCCCGTCCGAGCGGGAGTTCACAGATACGCAGTATTTT. Translating gives CSASSPSEREFTDTQYF.